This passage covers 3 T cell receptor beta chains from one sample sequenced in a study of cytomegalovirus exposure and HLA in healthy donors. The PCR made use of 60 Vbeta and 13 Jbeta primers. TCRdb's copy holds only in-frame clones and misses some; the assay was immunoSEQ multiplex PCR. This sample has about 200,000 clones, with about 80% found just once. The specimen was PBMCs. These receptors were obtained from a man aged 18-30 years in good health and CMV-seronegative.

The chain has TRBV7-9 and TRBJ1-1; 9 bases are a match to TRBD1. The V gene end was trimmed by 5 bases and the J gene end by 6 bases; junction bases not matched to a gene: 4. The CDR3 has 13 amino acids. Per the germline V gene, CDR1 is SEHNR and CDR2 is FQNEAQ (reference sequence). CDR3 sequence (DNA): TGTGCCAGCAGCCGACAGGGGGTCTCTGAAGCTTTCTTT. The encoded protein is CASSRQGVSEAFF.

The CDR3 nucleotides are TGTGCCAGCAGCCCAGTTGGGGGCGGAAATCAGCCCCAGCATTTT. Protein: CASSPVGGGNQPQHF. The chain has TRBV7-6 and TRBJ1-5, with D possibly TRBD1 on 6 matching bases. In germline, CDR1 is SGHVS, CDR2 FNYEAQ. This CDR3 region has 15 residues. Trimming shortened V by 5 bases and J by 4 bases, and 15 bases separated the two germline ends.

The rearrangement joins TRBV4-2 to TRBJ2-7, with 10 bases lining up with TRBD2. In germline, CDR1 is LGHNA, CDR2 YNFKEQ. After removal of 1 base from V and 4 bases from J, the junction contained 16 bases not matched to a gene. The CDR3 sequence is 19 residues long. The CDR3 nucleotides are TGTGCCAGCAGCCAAGTTGGATCTAGCGGGAGAACTATCTCTTACGAGCAGTACTTC. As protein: CASSQVGSSGRTISYEQYF.